The 13 T cell receptor beta chains below all came from one sample that was sequenced in a study of OX40 agonist ivuxolimab in advanced cancers. Profiling relied on immunoSEQ multiplex PCR, and the TCRdb table lists in-frame clones only, not all of them. The data hold more than 70,000 clones, with about 93% observed a single time. The starting material was CD4+ or CD8+ T cells sorted from blood, obtained in a trial of the OX40 agonist ivuxolimab. The receptors shown here come from an adult with an advanced solid tumor such as melanoma, head and neck, liver or kidney cancer.

The chain couples TRBV28 to TRBJ2-1; D gene ambiguous. The CDR3 spans 14 residues. The germline gives CDR1 MDHEN, CDR2 SYDVKM. Trimming stripped 1 base from V and 1 base from J, with 5 bases between. The CDR3 coding sequence is TGTGCCAGCAGTTTATCATTTTCCTACAATGAGCAGTTCTTC. This codes for CASSLSFSYNEQFF.

The rearrangement joins TRBV9 to TRBJ2-2; 11 bases are a match to TRBD2. From germline, CDR1 is SGDLS and CDR2 YYNGEE. V was pared by 0 bases and J by 4 bases, with 2 bases of the junction left unmatched. This CDR3 is built from 16 residues. The CDR3 DNA reads TGTGCCAGCAGCGTAGTACTAGCGGGAGTCACCGGGGAGCTGTTTTTT. Amino acids: CASSVVLAGVTGELFF.

This clone was picked up one time. The J gene is TRBJ1-1, the V gene TRBV28; 7 bases line up with TRBD1. V lost 5 bases and J lost 1; bases outside the gene matches: 7. Germline CDR1 is MDHEN and CDR2 is SYDVKM. The CDR3 is 15 amino acids. CDR3 region: CASSPQGERNTEAFF. DNA for the CDR3: TGTGCCAGCAGTCCTCAGGGGGAGAGGAACACTGAAGCTTTCTTT.

V is TRBV19 and J is TRBJ2-5; 9 positions agree with TRBD1. The V segment lost 6 bases and the J segment 5 bases; nucleotides outside the gene matches: 7. The V gene's germline CDR1 is LNHDA and CDR2 SQIVND (reference sequence). The CDR3 runs to 14 residues. DNA of the CDR3: TGTGCCAGTAGGGGGGACAGGGAACGCGAGACCCAGTACTTC. It codes for CASRGDRERETQYF.

This chain links TRBV7-9 with TRBJ1-1; D is perhaps TRBD1 (6 bases). This CDR3 region has 15 residues. Between the trimmed V and J ends, which lost 1 base and 5 bases, there was a span of 14 bases. From germline, CDR1 is SEHNR and CDR2 FQNEAQ (reference sequence). The CDR3, as DNA: TGTGCCAGCAGCTTAGTAGGGGGAAGATGGACTGAAGCTTTCTTT. Its protein product is CASSLVGGRWTEAFF.

Regarding this clone: The sample holds other DNA sequences that translate to the same CDR3. The chain is built from TRBV9 and TRBJ2-7; 7 bases match TRBD2. Trimming cost V 0 bases and J 0 bases; bases outside gene matches: 0. Germline-derived CDR1 and CDR2 are SGDLS and YYNGEE. The CDR3 sequence is 14 residues long. The CDR3, as DNA: TGTGCCAGCAGCGTAGGCGGGAGCTCCTACGAGCAGTACTTC. Its translation: CASSVGGSSYEQYF.

The chain employs TRBV9 and TRBJ1-1; tentative D call: TRBD1 (5 bases). This CDR3 contains 15 residues. The V and J ends lost 0 bases and 1 base respectively, with 10 bases between them. Germline values: CDR1 SGDLS, CDR2 YYNGEE. CDR3 nucleotide sequence: TGTGCCAGCAGCGTAGAGGCAGGGAAGAACACTGAAGCTTTCTTT. It is translated as CASSVEAGKNTEAFF.

The rearrangement uses TRBV4-3 and TRBJ1-2; no clear D. Germline V CDR1 and CDR2: LGHNA, YSLEER. Trimming shortened V by 1 base and J by 5 bases, and 17 bases separated the two germline ends. The CDR3 covers 16 residues. CDR3 DNA sequence: TGCGCCAGCAGCCAAGGGACTGGGAGAGTCACATATGGCTACACCTTC. It is translated as CASSQGTGRVTYGYTF.

J is TRBJ2-7 and V is TRBV5-1; D possibly corresponds to TRBD1 (5 bases). Germline V gene data show CDR1 as SGHRS and CDR2 as YFSETQ. V was clipped by 0 bases and J by 3 bases, with 19 bases between them. This CDR3 region has 17 residues. The CDR3 is CASSLGWTSAQLYEQYF. The CDR3 DNA follows: TGCGCCAGCAGCTTGGGTTGGACATCTGCCCAACTCTACGAGCAGTACTTC.

This clone was found a few times. CDR3 region: CSARGGLAFF. CDR3 bases: TGCAGTGCTAGAGGGGGGCTAGCTTTCTTT. The V and J genes are TRBV20-1 and TRBJ1-1, with TRBD1 as a possible D gene (6 bases). CDR3 length: 10 residues. The ends were cut back, 1 base at V and 10 bases at J, with 7 bases in the middle. Germline CDR1 and CDR2: DFQATT and SNEGSKA (reference sequence).

This clone showed up just once. The chain couples TRBV14 to TRBJ1-1; D not certain. Trimming cost V 1 base and J 7 bases, with 19 bases left between them. CDR3 size: 16 residues. CDR1 and CDR2 (germline): SGHDN, FVKESK. CDR3: CASSQVKGLPTGEAFF. The CDR3 DNA reads TGTGCCAGCAGCCAAGTAAAAGGACTCCCGACGGGTGAAGCTTTCTTT.

The chain has TRBV27 and TRBJ2-7; no definite D call. This CDR3 has 13 residues. Germline V lookup: CDR1 MNHEY, CDR2 SMNVEV (reference sequence). Trimming stripped 3 bases from V and 5 bases from J, with 11 bases between. The CDR3 sequence: CASSLNPSNEQYF. In nucleotides, the CDR3 is TGTGCCAGCAGTTTGAATCCCTCTAACGAGCAGTACTTC.

This chain joins TRBV29-1 and TRBJ2-7; 12 positions agree with TRBD1. The CDR3 covers 14 residues. Germline lookup yields CDR1 SQVTM and CDR2 ANQGSEA. The ends lost 3 bases at V and 7 bases at J; junction bases unmatched: 7. CDR3 sequence reads: CSVEGQGALPEQYF. The DNA for the CDR3 is TGCAGCGTTGAGGGACAGGGGGCGCTTCCGGAGCAGTACTTC.